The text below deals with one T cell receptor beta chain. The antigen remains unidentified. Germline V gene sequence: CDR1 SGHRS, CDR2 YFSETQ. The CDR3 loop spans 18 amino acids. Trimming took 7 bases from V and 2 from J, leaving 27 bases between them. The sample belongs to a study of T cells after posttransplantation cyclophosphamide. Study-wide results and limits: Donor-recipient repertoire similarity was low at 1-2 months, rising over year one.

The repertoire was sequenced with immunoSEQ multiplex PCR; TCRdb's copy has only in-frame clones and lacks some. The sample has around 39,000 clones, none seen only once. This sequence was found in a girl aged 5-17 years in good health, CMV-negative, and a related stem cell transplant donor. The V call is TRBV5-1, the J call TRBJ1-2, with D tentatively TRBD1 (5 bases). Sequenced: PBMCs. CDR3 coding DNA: TGCGCCAGCGTGGGCTGGGGGACTTCGGGGCATTTAAACTATGGCTACACCTTC. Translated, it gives CASVGWGTSGHLNYGYTF.